This entry concerns a single T cell receptor beta chain. Its target is not known. The CDR3 runs 15 residues. Germline V gene sequence: CDR1 MDHEN, CDR2 SYDVKM. Trimming at V came to 1 base and at J to 4 bases, leaving 2 bases not matched to a gene. The sample originates from a study of glioma-infiltrating T cells after dendritic cell vaccination. The study's findings and limits: Complete blood and tumor specimen sets were limited to few patients.

Selection required adequate fresh-frozen tumor tissue plus more than two years' survival data. Only in-frame clones appear in the TCRdb table, and some are missing; sequencing was by immunoSEQ multiplex PCR. This repertoire shows roughly 82,000 clones, roughly 90% found once; its top ten account for 3.2%. The specimen comprised blood, sampled before dendritic cell vaccination. The sequence was collected from a human donor with glioblastoma. The J gene is TRBJ1-5, the V gene TRBV28; 9 bases map to TRBD1. In DNA form, the CDR3 reads TGTGCCAGCAGTTTATCTGGGACAGGGAATCAGCCCCAGCATTTT. This sequence encodes CASSLSGTGNQPQHF. The full variable domain, with the rest looked up from reference TRBV28 and TRBJ1-5, is DVKVTQSSRYLVKRTGEKVFLECVQDMDHENMFWYRQDPGLGLRLIYFSYDVKMKEKGDIPEGYSVSREKKERFSLILESASTNQTSMYLCASSLSGTGNQPQHFGDGTRLSIL.